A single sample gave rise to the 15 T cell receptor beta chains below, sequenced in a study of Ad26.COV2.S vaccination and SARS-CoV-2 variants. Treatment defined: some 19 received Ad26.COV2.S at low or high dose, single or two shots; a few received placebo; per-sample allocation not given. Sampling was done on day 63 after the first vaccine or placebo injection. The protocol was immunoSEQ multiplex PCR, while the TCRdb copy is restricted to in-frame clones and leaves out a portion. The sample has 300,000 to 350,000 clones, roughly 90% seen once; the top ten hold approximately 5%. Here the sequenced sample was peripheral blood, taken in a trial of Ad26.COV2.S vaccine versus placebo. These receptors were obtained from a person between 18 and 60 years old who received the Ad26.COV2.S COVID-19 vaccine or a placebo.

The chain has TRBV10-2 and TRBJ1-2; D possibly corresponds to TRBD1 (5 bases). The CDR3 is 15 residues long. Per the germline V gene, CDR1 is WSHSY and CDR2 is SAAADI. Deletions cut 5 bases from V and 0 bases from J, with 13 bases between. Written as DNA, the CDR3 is TGCGCCAGCAGTCGGGACCGCGGATCTAACTATGGCTACACCTTC. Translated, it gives CASSRDRGSNYGYTF.

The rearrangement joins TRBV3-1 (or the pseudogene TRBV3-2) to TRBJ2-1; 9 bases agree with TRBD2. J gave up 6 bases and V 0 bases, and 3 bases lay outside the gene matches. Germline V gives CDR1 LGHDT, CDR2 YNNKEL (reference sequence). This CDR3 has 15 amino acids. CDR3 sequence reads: CASSQDSREGNEQFF. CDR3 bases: TGTGCCAGCAGCCAAGATTCGCGGGAGGGCAATGAGCAGTTCTTC.

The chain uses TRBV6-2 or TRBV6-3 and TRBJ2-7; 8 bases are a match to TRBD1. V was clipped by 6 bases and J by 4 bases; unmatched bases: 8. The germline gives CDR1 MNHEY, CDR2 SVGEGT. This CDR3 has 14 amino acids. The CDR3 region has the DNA TGTGCCAGCAGCCGTCCAGACAGGGGATACGAGCAGTACTTC. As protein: CASSRPDRGYEQYF.

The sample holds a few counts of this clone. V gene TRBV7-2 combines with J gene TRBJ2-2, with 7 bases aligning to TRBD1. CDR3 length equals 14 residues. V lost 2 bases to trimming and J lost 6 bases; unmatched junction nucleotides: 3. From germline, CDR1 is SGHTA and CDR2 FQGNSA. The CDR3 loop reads CASSLYRGPGELFF. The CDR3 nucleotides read TGTGCCAGCAGCTTATACAGGGGCCCCGGGGAGCTGTTTTTT.

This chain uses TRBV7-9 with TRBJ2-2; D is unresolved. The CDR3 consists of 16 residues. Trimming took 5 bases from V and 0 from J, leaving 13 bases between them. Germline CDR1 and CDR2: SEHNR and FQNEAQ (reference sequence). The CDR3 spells CASSLDPAANTGELFF. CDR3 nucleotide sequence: TGTGCCAGCAGCCTGGACCCCGCCGCGAACACCGGGGAGCTGTTTTTT.

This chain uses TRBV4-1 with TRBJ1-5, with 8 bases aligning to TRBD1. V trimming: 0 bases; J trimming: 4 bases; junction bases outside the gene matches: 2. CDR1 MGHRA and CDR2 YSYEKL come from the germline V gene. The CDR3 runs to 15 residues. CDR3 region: CASSQDRGRNQPQHF. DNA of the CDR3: TGCGCCAGCAGCCAAGACAGGGGGCGGAATCAGCCCCAGCATTTT.

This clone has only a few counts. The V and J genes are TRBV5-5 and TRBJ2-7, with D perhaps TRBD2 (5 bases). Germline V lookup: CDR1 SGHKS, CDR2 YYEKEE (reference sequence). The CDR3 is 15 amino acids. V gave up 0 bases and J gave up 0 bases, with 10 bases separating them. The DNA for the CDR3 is TGTGCCAGCAGCTTGGGGGCGAGGGCCTCCTACGAGCAGTACTTC. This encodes CASSLGARASYEQYF.

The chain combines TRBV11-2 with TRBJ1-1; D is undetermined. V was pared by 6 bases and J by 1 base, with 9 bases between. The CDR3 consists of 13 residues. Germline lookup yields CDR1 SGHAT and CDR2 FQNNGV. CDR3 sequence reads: CASRLRSNTEAFF. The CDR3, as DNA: TGTGCCAGCAGACTAAGATCGAACACTGAAGCTTTCTTT. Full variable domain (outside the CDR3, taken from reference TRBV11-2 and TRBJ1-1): EAGVAQSPRYKIIEKRQSVAFWCNPISGHATLYWYQQILGQGPKLLIQFQNNGVVDDSQLPKDRFSAERLKGVDSTLKIQPAKLEDSAVYLCASRLRSNTEAFFGQGTRLTVV.

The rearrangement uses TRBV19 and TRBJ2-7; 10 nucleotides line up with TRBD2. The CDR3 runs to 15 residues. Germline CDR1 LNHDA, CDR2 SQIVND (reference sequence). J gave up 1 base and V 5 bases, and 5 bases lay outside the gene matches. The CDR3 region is CASSGSGGSSYEQYF. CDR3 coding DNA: TGTGCCAGTAGTGGTAGCGGGGGGAGTTCCTACGAGCAGTACTTC. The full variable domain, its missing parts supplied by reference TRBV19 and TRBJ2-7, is DGGITQSPKYLFRKEGQNVTLSCEQNLNHDAMYWYRQDPGQGLRLIYYSQIVNDFQKGDIAEGYSVSREKKESFPLTVTSAQKNPTAFYLCASSGSGGSSYEQYFGPGTRLTVT.

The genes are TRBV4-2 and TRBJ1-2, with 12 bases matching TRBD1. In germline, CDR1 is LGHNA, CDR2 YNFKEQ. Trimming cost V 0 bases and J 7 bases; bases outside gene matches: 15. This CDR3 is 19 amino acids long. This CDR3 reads CASSQDTPGTGGGDVGYTF. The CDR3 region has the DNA TGTGCCAGCAGCCAAGATACCCCCGGGACAGGGGGCGGAGATGTTGGCTACACCTTC.

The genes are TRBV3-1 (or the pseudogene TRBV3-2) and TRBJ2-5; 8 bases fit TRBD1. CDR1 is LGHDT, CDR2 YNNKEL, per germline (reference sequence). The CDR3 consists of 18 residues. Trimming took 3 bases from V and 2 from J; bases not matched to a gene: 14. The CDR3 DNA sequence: TGTGCCAGCAGCCATCTGGACAGGGCGTCGACCGATCAAGAGACCCAGTACTTC. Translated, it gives CASSHLDRASTDQETQYF.

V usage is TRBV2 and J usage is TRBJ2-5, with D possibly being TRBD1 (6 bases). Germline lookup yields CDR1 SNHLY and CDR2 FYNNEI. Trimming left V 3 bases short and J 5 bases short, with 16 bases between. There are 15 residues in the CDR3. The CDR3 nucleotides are TGTGCCAGCAGTGATCCGCTCGCGAGGGGGGAGACCCAGTACTTC. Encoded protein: CASSDPLARGETQYF.

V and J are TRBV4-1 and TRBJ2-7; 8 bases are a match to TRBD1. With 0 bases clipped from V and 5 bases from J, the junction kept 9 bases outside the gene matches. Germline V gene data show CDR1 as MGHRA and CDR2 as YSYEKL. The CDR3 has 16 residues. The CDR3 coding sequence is TGCGCCAGCAGCCAAGATCACAGACAGGGGAAAAACGAGCAGTACTTC. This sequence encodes CASSQDHRQGKNEQYF.

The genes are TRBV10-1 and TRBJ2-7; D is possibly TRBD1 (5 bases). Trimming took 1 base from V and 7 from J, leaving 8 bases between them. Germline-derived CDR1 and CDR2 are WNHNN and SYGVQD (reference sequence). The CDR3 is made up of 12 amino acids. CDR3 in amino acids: CASSEWGFEQYF. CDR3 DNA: TGCGCCAGCAGTGAGTGGGGCTTTGAGCAGTACTTC.

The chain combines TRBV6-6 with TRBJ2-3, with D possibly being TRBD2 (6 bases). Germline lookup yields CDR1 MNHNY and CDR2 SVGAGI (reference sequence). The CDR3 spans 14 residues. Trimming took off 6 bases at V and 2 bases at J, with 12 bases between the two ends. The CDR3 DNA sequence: TGTGCCAGCAGGCGAGGGGAGGACACAGATACGCAGTATTTT. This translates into CASRRGEDTDTQYF.